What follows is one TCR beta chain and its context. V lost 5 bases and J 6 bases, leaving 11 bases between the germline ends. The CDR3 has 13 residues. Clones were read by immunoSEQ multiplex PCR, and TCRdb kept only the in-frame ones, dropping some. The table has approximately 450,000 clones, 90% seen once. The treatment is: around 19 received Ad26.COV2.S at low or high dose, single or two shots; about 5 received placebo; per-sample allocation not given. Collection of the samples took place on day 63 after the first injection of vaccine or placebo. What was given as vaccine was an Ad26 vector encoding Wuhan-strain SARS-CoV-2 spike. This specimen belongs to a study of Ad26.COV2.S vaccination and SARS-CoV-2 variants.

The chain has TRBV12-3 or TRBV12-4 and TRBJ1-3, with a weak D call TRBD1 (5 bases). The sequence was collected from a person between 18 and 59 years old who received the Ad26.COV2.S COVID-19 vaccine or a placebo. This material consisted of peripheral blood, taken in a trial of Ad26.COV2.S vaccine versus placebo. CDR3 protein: CASSDSRENTIYF. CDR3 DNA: TGTGCCAGCAGTGACAGTAGGGAAAACACCATATATTTT.